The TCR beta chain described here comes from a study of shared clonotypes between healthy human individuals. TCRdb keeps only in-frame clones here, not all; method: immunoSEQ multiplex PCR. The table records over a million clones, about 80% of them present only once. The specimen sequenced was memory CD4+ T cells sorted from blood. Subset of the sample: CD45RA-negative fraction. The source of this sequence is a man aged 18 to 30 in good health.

As DNA, the CDR3 is TGTGCCAGCAGCCGGCAAGGACAGGCGGCCTACGAGCAGTACTTC. Amino acids: CASSRQGQAAYEQYF. This chain links TRBV5-8 with TRBJ2-7, with 7 bases fitting TRBD1. V shed 4 bases, J shed 2 bases, and the junction held 9 bases outside the gene matches. CDR3 length: 15 residues. Germline V lookup: CDR1 SGHTS, CDR2 YDEGEE.